These 15 T cell receptor beta chains share one sample of origin, sequenced in a study of cytomegalovirus exposure and HLA in healthy donors. The PCR used 60 Vbeta and 13 Jbeta primers. Sequenced by immunoSEQ multiplex PCR; TCRdb stores in-frame clones only, minus some. Of around 150,000 clones in the sample, approximately 78% were seen once. Input material: PBMCs. The receptors were gathered from a girl aged 2 to 9 in good health and CMV-seropositive.

The V gene is TRBV5-1, the J gene TRBJ2-3; TRBD1 matches 7 bases. The CDR3 has 16 amino acids. V lost 4 bases, J lost 4 bases, and 12 bases stayed unmatched. Germline values: CDR1 SGHRS, CDR2 YFSETQ. The CDR3 is CASSPWVGQRPDTQYF. CDR3 DNA: TGCGCCAGCAGCCCCTGGGTGGGACAGAGACCAGATACGCAGTATTTT.

This clone came up a few times. The chain employs TRBV30 and TRBJ2-5; TRBD2 matches at 7 bases. Germline V CDR1 and CDR2: GTSNPN, SVGIG (reference sequence). This CDR3 region has 15 residues. With V trimmed by 0 bases and J by 1 base, 5 bases remained unmatched. For the CDR3, the DNA is TGTGCCTGGAGTGTTGCTGGGAGGGTCCAAGAGACCCAGTACTTC. This codes for CAWSVAGRVQETQYF.

The rearrangement joins TRBV15 to TRBJ1-3; no clear D. The V gene's germline CDR1 is LNHNV and CDR2 YYDKDF (reference sequence). This CDR3 contains 16 residues. V was pared by 0 bases and J by 3 bases, with 12 bases between. The CDR3 DNA is TGTGCCACCAGCAGAGATCCCTACTGGTTTGGAAACACCATATATTTT. Its protein is CATSRDPYWFGNTIYF.

This chain connects TRBV30 to TRBJ1-2, with TRBD1 as a possible D gene (6 bases). The germline CDR1 and CDR2 sequences are GTSNPN and SVGIG (reference sequence). The CDR3 has 13 amino acids. Trimming shortened V by 6 bases and J by 4 bases, and 15 bases separated the two germline ends. The CDR3 DNA follows: TGTGCCTGCCAGGGGACCACCATCTATGGCTACACCTTC. This codes for CACQGTTIYGYTF. The variable domain in full, with the rest retrieved from reference TRBV30 and TRBJ1-2, is SQTIHQWPATLVQPVGSPLSLECTVEGTSNPNLYWYRQAAGRGLQLLFYSVGIGQISSEVPQNLSASRPQDRQFILSSKKLLLSDSGFYLCACQGTTIYGYTFGSGTRLTVV.

The chain carries TRBV7-2 and TRBJ2-1; 7 nucleotides agree with TRBD2. The trim removed 1 base at V and 3 bases at J, leaving 6 bases unmatched. The CDR3 runs to 16 residues. Germline V gene sequence: CDR1 SGHTA, CDR2 FQGNSA. The CDR3 nucleotides are TGTGCCAGCAGCTTAGAAGCGCGGGGGATCTACAATGAGCAGTTCTTC. This translates into CASSLEARGIYNEQFF. The full variable domain, completed using reference TRBV7-2 and TRBJ2-1, is GAGVSQSPSNKVTEKGKDVELRCDPISGHTALYWYRQSLGQGLEFLIYFQGNSAPDKSGLPSDRFSAERTGGSVSTLTIQRTQQEDSAVYLCASSLEARGIYNEQFFGPGTRLTVL.

The chain employs TRBV19 and TRBJ2-7; 8 bases match TRBD1. This CDR3 has 12 amino acids. CDR1 LNHDA and CDR2 SQIVND come from the germline V gene (reference sequence). Trimming took 8 bases from V and 4 from J; bases not matched to a gene: 4. DNA of the CDR3: TGTGCCAGTTCGGACAGGGATTACGAGCAGTACTTC. It translates to CASSDRDYEQYF.

The chain uses TRBV7-9 and TRBJ2-1, with 8 bases identical to TRBD2. The germline V gene encodes CDR1 SEHNR and CDR2 FQNEAQ (reference sequence). J lost 6 bases, V lost 10 bases, and 8 bases had no gene match. The CDR3 sequence is 13 residues long. The chain's CDR3 is CATAGLVFNEQFF. The CDR3 DNA sequence: TGTGCCACCGCGGGACTAGTCTTCAATGAGCAGTTCTTC.

The V gene is TRBV28, the J gene TRBJ2-5; 13 positions agree with TRBD2. The CDR3 runs 14 residues. Germline values: CDR1 MDHEN, CDR2 SYDVKM. Trimming took 7 bases from V and 3 from J; bases not matched to a gene: 2. As DNA, the CDR3 is TGTGCCAGCAACGGACTAGCGGGAGAAGAGACCCAGTACTTC. It yields the protein CASNGLAGEETQYF.

The rearrangement uses TRBV5-1 and TRBJ2-3, with D tentatively TRBD2 (6 bases). In germline, CDR1 is SGHRS, CDR2 YFSETQ. Trimming took 5 bases from V and 1 from J, leaving 17 bases between them. The CDR3 extends over 16 amino acids. The CDR3 region is CASSFAAGSRTDTQYF. The CDR3 DNA sequence: TGCGCCAGCAGTTTTGCTGCGGGGAGCCGCACAGATACGCAGTATTTT.

This clone was observed a handful of times. The gene calls are TRBV5-4 and TRBJ2-1; D is unresolved. CDR1 is SGHNT, CDR2 YYREEE, per germline (reference sequence). Trimming shortened V by 0 bases and J by 7 bases, and 14 bases separated the two germline ends. The CDR3 runs 15 residues. Here the CDR3 DNA reads TGTGCCAGCAGCTTGGATCTGGATATGAGGAATGAGCAGTTCTTC. It encodes CASSLDLDMRNEQFF. The full variable domain, completed using reference TRBV5-4 and TRBJ2-1, is ETGVTQSPTHLIKTRGQQVTLRCSSQSGHNTVSWYQQALGQGPQFIFQYYREEENGRGNFPPRFSGLQFPNYSSELNVNALELDDSALYLCASSLDLDMRNEQFFGPGTRLTVL.

To note about this clone: In the same sample, other DNA sequences code for this CDR3. The chain couples TRBV28 to TRBJ1-1, with D perhaps matching TRBD1 (6 bases). The CDR3 totals 12 residues. Per germline, CDR1 MDHEN and CDR2 SYDVKM. V lost 2 bases and J lost 5, with 6 bases in between. The CDR3: CASSLTGTEAFF. The DNA for the CDR3 is TGTGCCAGCAGTTTAACAGGGACTGAAGCTTTCTTT.

Here the CDR3 reads CASSPRTGLNGYTF. CDR3 nucleotides: TGCGCCAGCAGCCCCCGCACAGGGCTAAATGGCTACACCTTC. J is TRBJ1-2 and V is TRBV4-1, with D possibly being TRBD1 (6 bases). The CDR3 length is 14 residues. Trimming took 4 bases from V and 6 from J, leaving 15 bases between them. Germline CDR1 reads MGHRA; CDR2 reads YSYEKL.

The rearrangement uses TRBV28 and TRBJ1-5; the match to TRBD1 covers 7 bases. CDR1 MDHEN and CDR2 SYDVKM come from the germline V gene. The length of the CDR3 is 13 residues. Unmatched junction bases numbered 5, after V lost 6 bases and J lost 6 bases. The CDR3 DNA reads as TGTGCCAGCAGGATAACAGGGGTTCAGCCCCAGCATTTT. This sequence encodes CASRITGVQPQHF.

The chain links TRBV30 to TRBJ1-2; 10 bases match TRBD1. There are 14 residues in the CDR3. Germline V lookup: CDR1 GTSNPN, CDR2 SVGIG (reference sequence). The J segment lost 4 bases and the V segment lost 2 bases, leaving 4 bases of the junction unmatched. CDR3 region: CAWSSTGGIYGYTF. Here the CDR3 DNA reads TGTGCCTGGAGTTCGACAGGGGGCATCTATGGCTACACCTTC.

The chain uses TRBV10-2 and TRBJ2-1; tentative D call: TRBD2 (5 bases). The V and J ends lost 6 bases and 3 bases respectively, with 15 bases between them. The CDR3 is made up of 15 amino acids. Germline V gene sequence: CDR1 WSHSY, CDR2 SAAADI. CDR3 in amino acids: CASSSRLADYNEQFF. CDR3 bases: TGCGCCAGCAGCTCCCGGCTAGCCGACTACAATGAGCAGTTCTTC.